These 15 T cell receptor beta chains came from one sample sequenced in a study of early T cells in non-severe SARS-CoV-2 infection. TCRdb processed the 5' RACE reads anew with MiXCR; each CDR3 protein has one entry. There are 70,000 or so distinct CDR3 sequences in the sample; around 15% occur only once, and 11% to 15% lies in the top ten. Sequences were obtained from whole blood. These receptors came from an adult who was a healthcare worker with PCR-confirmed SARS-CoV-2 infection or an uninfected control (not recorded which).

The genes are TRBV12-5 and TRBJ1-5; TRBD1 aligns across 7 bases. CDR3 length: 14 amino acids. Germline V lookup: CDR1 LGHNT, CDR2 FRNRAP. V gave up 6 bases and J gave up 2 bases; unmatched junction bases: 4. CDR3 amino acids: CASGLGQGNQPQHF. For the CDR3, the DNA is TGTGCTAGTGGACTAGGACAGGGCAATCAGCCCCAGCATTTT.

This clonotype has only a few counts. The CDR3 reads CASSLSTSGAQETQYF. The CDR3 DNA follows: TGTGCCAGCAGCTTGTCGACTAGCGGGGCTCAAGAGACCCAGTACTTC. J is TRBJ2-5 and V is TRBV11-2; 11 positions match TRBD2. The CDR3 spans 16 residues. V trimming: 3 bases; J trimming: 2 bases; junction bases outside the gene matches: 5. Germline V gene lookup returns CDR1 SGHAT and CDR2 FQNNGV.

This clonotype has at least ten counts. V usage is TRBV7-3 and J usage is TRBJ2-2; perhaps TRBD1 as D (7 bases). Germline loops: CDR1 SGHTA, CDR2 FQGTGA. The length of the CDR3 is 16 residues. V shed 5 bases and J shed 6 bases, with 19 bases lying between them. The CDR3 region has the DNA TGTGCCAGCAGCCCCTGGAGTAGCAGGGGGGCCGGGGAGCTGTTTTTT. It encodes CASSPWSSRGAGELFF.

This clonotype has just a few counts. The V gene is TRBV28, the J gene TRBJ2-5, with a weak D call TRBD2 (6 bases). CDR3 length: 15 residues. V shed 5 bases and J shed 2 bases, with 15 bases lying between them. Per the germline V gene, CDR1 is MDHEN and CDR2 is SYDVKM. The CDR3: CASSTPLGGQETQYF. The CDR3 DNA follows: TGTGCCAGCAGTACCCCTCTGGGGGGACAAGAGACCCAGTACTTC.

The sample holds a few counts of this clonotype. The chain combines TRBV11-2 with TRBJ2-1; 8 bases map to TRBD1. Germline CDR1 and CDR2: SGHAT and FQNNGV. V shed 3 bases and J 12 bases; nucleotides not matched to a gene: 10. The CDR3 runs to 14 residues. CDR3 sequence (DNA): TGTGCCAGCAGCTTGGATCCGGGACAGGACCCGCAGTTCTTC. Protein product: CASSLDPGQDPQFF.

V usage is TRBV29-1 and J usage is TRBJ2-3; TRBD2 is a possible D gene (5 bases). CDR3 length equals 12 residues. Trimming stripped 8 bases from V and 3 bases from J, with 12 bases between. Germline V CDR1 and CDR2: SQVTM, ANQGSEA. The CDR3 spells CSWGARTDTQYF. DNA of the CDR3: TGCAGCTGGGGAGCCAGAACAGATACGCAGTATTTT.

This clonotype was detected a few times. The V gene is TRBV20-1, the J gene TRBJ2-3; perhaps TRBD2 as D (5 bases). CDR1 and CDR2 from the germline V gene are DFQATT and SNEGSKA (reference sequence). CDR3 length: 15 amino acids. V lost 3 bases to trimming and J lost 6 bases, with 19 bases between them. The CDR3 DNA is TGCAGTGCTAGGTTGTCGGGGAGTCGCAGCGATACGCAGTATTTT. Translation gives CSARLSGSRSDTQYF.

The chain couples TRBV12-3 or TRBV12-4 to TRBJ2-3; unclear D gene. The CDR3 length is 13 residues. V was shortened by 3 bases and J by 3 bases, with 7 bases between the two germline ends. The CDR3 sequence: CASSFGSTDTQYF. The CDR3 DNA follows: TGTGCCAGCAGTTTTGGGTCGACAGATACGCAGTATTTT.

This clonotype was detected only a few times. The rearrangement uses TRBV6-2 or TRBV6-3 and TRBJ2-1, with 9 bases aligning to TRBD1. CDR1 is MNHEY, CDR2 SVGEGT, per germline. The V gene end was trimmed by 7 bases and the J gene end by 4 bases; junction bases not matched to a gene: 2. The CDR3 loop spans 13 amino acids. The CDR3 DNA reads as TGTGCCAGCAAAGGACAGGGGTACAATGAGCAGTTCTTC. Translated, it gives CASKGQGYNEQFF.

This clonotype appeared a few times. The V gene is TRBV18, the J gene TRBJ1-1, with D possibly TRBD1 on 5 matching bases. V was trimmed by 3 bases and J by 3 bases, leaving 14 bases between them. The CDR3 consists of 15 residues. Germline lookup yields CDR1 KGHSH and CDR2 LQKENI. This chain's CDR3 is CASSPNGTFYTEAFF. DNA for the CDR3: TGTGCCAGCTCACCTAATGGGACTTTCTACACTGAAGCTTTCTTT.

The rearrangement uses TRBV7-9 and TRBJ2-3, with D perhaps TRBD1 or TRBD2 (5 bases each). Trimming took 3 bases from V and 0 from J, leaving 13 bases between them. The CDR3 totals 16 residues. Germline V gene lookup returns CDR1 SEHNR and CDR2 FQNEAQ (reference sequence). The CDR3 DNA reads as TGTGCCAGCAGCTTTTTGTCGGGGCTAAGCACAGATACGCAGTATTTT. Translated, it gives CASSFLSGLSTDTQYF.

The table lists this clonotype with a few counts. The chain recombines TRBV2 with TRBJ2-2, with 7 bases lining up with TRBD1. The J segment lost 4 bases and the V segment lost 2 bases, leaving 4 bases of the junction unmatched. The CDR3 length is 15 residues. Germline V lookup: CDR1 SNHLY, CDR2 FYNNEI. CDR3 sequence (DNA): TGTGCCAGCAGTGAAAGGGGGCATGTCACCGGGGAGCTGTTTTTT. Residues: CASSERGHVTGELFF.

In DNA form, the CDR3 reads TGTGCCAGCAGCTTCTGGGGACTAGCGGGAGGAGGAACCGGGGAGCTGTTTTTT. This encodes CASSFWGLAGGGTGELFF. V and J are TRBV7-9 and TRBJ2-2; 15 bases map to TRBD2. Trimming took 3 bases from V and 5 from J; bases not matched to a gene: 7. This CDR3 has 18 residues. Germline CDR1 and CDR2: SEHNR and FQNEAQ (reference sequence).

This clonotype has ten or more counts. This chain's CDR3 is CASSSRVGSYNEQFF. The CDR3 nucleotides read TGTGCCAGCAGCTCCAGGGTTGGATCCTACAATGAGCAGTTCTTC. The genes are TRBV7-8 and TRBJ2-1; a possible D gene is TRBD1 (5 bases). V gave up 4 bases and J gave up 1 base, with 11 bases separating them. This CDR3 spans 15 amino acids. CDR1 is SGHVS and CDR2 is FQNEAQ in the germline V gene.

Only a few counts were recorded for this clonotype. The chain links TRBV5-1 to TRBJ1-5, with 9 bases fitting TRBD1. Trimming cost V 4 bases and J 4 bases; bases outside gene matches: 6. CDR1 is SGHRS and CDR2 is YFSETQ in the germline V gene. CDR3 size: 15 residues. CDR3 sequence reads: CASSTGTGQNQPQHF. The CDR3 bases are TGCGCCAGCAGCACCGGGACAGGGCAGAATCAGCCCCAGCATTTT.